This T cell receptor (beta chain) appears in the sequencing data of a study of T cells after yellow fever vaccination. The overall study: Fractions low in cell number were prepared with SMART-Seq v4 Ultra Low Input. General study points: Booster sampling recovered most clones from primary vaccination (approximately 97% CD4, 80% to 90% CD8).

5'RACE template switching added a universal primer site and UMIs to TCR cDNA. Each CDR3 protein gets one entry after TCRdb re-called the 5' RACE reads with MiXCR. The sample carries over 150,000 distinct CDR3 sequences, about 6% recorded once. In this sample, this clonotype turned up many times. The target antigen is unknown. This CDR3 is 15 amino acids long. J gave up 11 bases and V 6 bases, and 14 bases lay outside the gene matches. Sequencing was performed on CD4+ T cells sorted from PBMCs, taken on the day of the first yellow fever vaccination. This sequence originates from a man between 18 and 35 years old who received the YFV17D yellow fever vaccine. The rearrangement joins TRBV12-3 or TRBV12-4 to TRBJ1-4, with 8 bases aligning to TRBD1. This CDR3 is CASSPGDRPGIKLFF. In DNA form, the CDR3 reads TGTGCCAGCAGCCCGGGGGACAGGCCGGGTATCAAACTGTTTTTT.